A single sample is the source of the 19 T cell receptor beta chains below, sequenced in a study of tissue T cells after allogeneic stem cell transplantation. Time point in this sample: mouse harvest day 14 after allogeneic transplant. Tail vein injection delivered 10^7 T-cell-depleted bone marrow cells and 10^6 splenic CD5+ T cells. Profiled with immunoSEQ multiplex PCR; TCRdb holds only in-frame clones, not every one. The sample comprises fewer than 2,000 clones, over 40% of which are singletons, and approximately 18% rests with the top ten. What was sequenced was gut tissue. The receptor set was obtained from a female BALB/c mouse given C57BL/6 T cells with graft-versus-host disease after an allogeneic hematopoietic cell transplant.

A few counts support this clone. Germline and genes here are mouse. The CDR3 here is CSSSGGANERLFF. Incomplete CDR3 DNA: TGCTCCAGCAGCGGGGGGGCCAACGAAAGATTATTT. The genes are TRBV23 and TRBJ1-4. The sequence runs out 1 residue before the end of the CDR3; the remainder is reconstructed from the germline J gene. Looked up from germline, CDR1 is KGHTA and CDR2 is FQNQQP. CDR3 length equals 13 residues.

Notes on this clone: Each gene name is a mouse one. The observed sequence ends 1 residue before the CDR3 terminus, with the missing tail filled in from the germline J gene. The chain links TRBV26 to TRBJ1-1, with D tentatively TRBD1 (6 bases). Germline V gene data show CDR1 as KGHPV and CDR2 as FQNQEV (reference sequence). The CDR3 spans 13 residues. Trimming stripped 2 bases from V and 4 bases from J, with 8 bases between. The CDR3 is CASSLGTSTEVFF. Partial CDR3 DNA: TGTGCCAGCAGTCTGGGGACAAGCACAGAAGTCTTC.

This clone appeared a few times. Gene names follow the mouse nomenclature. The CDR3 is cut off 1 residue early in the read; its end comes from the germline J gene. The V and J genes are TRBV23 and TRBJ1-4. There are 15 residues in the CDR3. CDR1 KGHTA and CDR2 FQNQQP come from the germline V gene. CDR3 DNA (partial): TGCTCCAGCAGTCAATCACCGGGTTCCAACGAAAGATTATTT. Translated: CSSSQSPGSNERLF. In full, the CDR3 is CSSSQSPGSNERLFF.

Regarding this clone: The gene names given are mouse names. The read ends 1 residue shy of where the CDR3 ends; the end is completed using the germline J gene. The rearrangement joins TRBV3 to TRBJ2-7; perhaps TRBD1 as D (6 bases). The CDR3 covers 14 residues. V lost 6 bases and J 0 bases, leaving 12 bases between the germline ends. Germline V gives CDR1 SNHLY, CDR2 FYNGKV (reference sequence). CDR3 DNA (partial): TGTGCCAGCAGTGGGACATTTAGCTCCTATGAACAGTAC. Translation gives CASSGTFSSYEQY. The whole CDR3 sequence is CASSGTFSSYEQYF.

Only a few counts were recorded for this clone. Gene names and germline refer to mouse. The read ends 1 residue early relative to the CDR3; the germline J gene fills the gap. The chain has TRBV26 and TRBJ1-2; D may be TRBD1 (6 bases). The CDR3 runs to 15 residues. The V end lost 4 bases, the J end lost 0 bases, and 12 bases lay between the germline ends. CDR1 and CDR2 from the germline V gene are KGHPV and FQNQEV (reference sequence). The CDR3 protein is CASSPYRAANSDYTF. CDR3 DNA, as far as it was read: TGTGCCAGCAGTCCGTACAGGGCTGCAAACTCCGACTACACC. Full variable domain (outside the CDR3, taken from reference TRBV26 and TRBJ1-2): NSKVIQTPRYLVKGQGQKAKMRCIPEKGHPVVFWYQQNKNNEFKFLINFQNQEVLQQIDMTEKRFSAECPSNSPCSLEIQSSEAGDSALYLCASSPYRAANSDYTFGSGTRLLVI.

A few counts support this clone. Gene names refer to mouse genes. The read finishes 1 residue shy of the CDR3 end, and the germline J gene is used to complete it. The V call is TRBV13-2, the J call TRBJ2-7, with 10 bases lining up with TRBD2. The CDR3 covers 16 residues. CDR1 is NNHNN and CDR2 is SYGAGS in the germline V gene (reference sequence). V was pared by 0 bases and J by 7 bases, with 10 bases of the junction left unmatched. The part of the CDR3 DNA that was read is TGTGCCAGCGGTGATGCATTAAACTGGGGGGGGCGGGAACAGTAC. Encoded protein: CASGDALNWGGREQY. The CDR3 in its entirety is CASGDALNWGGREQYF.

Comments on this clone: The gene symbols are mouse symbols. Sequencing ends 1 residue short of the CDR3 end; the germline J gene provides the rest. The chain uses TRBV12-2 and TRBJ1-1, with a tentative D call TRBD1 (5 bases). CDR1 and CDR2 from the germline V gene are SGHLS and HYDKME. The CDR3 has 14 residues. V was pared by 7 bases and J by 1 base, with 15 bases between. The covered CDR3 bases are TGTGCCAGTTCCTGGGGGGTGAGAAACACAGAAGTCTTC. It specifies CASSWGVRNTEVF. The entire CDR3 protein reads CASSWGVRNTEVFF.

Worth noting for this clone: Mouse names are used for the genes. The sequenced fragment ends 1 residue before the CDR3 boundary, so the rest is inferred from the germline J gene. The genes are TRBV26 and TRBJ1-4; D gene unclear. The CDR3 length is 14 residues. In germline, CDR1 is KGHPV, CDR2 FQNQEV (reference sequence). Trimming took 1 base from V and 7 from J, leaving 10 bases between them. CDR3 loop: CASSLWREGERLFF. The sequenced part of the CDR3 DNA is TGTGCCAGCAGTCTGTGGAGGGAGGGCGAAAGATTATTT.

This clone is labeled large (0.1 to 1%). The listed genes are named as in mouse. Read sequence stops 1 residue before the CDR3 end, and the germline J gene provides the missing end. The rearrangement uses TRBV13-3 and TRBJ2-5; D is possibly TRBD2 (7 bases). The V gene's germline CDR1 is NNHDY and CDR2 SYVADS. V lost 5 bases and J 4 bases, leaving 11 bases between the germline ends. This CDR3 spans 13 amino acids. This chain's CDR3 is CASRGGAEDTQYF. The CDR3 DNA, read in part, is TGTGCCAGCAGGGGGGGCGCGGAAGACACCCAGTAC.

To note about this clone: Gene names are the mouse ones. The sequenced fragment ends 1 residue before the CDR3 boundary, so the rest is inferred from the germline J gene. The chain uses TRBV3 and TRBJ1-4, with a weak D call TRBD1 (6 bases). The CDR3 runs 13 residues. Trimming removed 6 bases at V and 7 bases at J, with 12 bases between. Germline-derived CDR1 and CDR2 are SNHLY and FYNGKV (reference sequence). Incomplete CDR3 DNA: TGTGCCAGCAGAAAAACAGGGCTCGAAAGATTATTT. This translates into CASRKTGLERLF. The full CDR3 reads CASRKTGLERLFF.

This clone has just a few counts. Germline and genes: mouse. The sequence runs out 1 residue before the end of the CDR3; the remainder is reconstructed from the germline J gene. This chain connects TRBV26 to TRBJ1-3; 7 positions match TRBD1. From germline, CDR1 is KGHPV and CDR2 FQNQEV (reference sequence). The CDR3 spans 14 residues. V shed 3 bases, J shed 3 bases, and the junction held 2 bases outside the gene matches. The CDR3 sequence: CASSLTGVGNTLYF. CDR3 bases read: TGTGCCAGCAGTCTCACAGGGGTTGGAAATACGCTCTAT.

This clone was observed a single time. The gene names given are mouse names. The read finishes 1 residue shy of the CDR3 end, and the germline J gene is used to complete it. The chain links TRBV1 to TRBJ1-4, with 9 bases aligning to TRBD1. J was trimmed by 3 bases and V by 1 base; bases with no gene match: 3. This CDR3 comprises 16 residues. CDR1 and CDR2 from the germline V gene are NSQYPW and LRSPGD (reference sequence). CDR3 region: CTCSAVGQGANERLFF. The DNA read from the CDR3 is TGCACCTGCAGTGCAGTGGGACAGGGTGCCAACGAAAGATTATTT.

The count of this clone is one. All gene names here are mouse names. The CDR3 goes on 1 residue after the read ends, and that part is filled in from the germline J gene. The chain couples TRBV3 to TRBJ1-4; D possibly corresponds to TRBD1 (6 bases). The CDR3 is 14 amino acids. Germline loops: CDR1 SNHLY, CDR2 FYNGKV (reference sequence). V gave up 4 bases and J gave up 2 bases, with 8 bases separating them. CDR3 sequence reads: CASSSGQSNERLFF. The part of the CDR3 DNA that was read is TGTGCCAGCAGCTCGGGACAATCCAACGAAAGATTATTT.

Points on this clone: Genes and germline are mouse. Read data end 1 residue before the CDR3 end; the end is taken from the germline J gene. The chain combines TRBV26 with TRBJ2-7; TRBD1 is a possible D gene (5 bases). The germline V gene encodes CDR1 KGHPV and CDR2 FQNQEV (reference sequence). The CDR3 consists of 13 residues. V was clipped by 2 bases and J by 4 bases, with 9 bases between them. Partial CDR3 DNA: TGTGCCAGCAGTCTGCCAGGGAGGTATGAACAGTAC. It is translated as CASSLPGRYEQY. The entire CDR3 protein is CASSLPGRYEQYF.

Concerning this clone itself: The genes are named according to mouse. This chain's CDR3 is CASSLAYNYAEQFF. The CDR3 bases that were read are TGTGCCAGCAGTCTGGCTTATAACTATGCTGAGCAGTTC. The chain is built from TRBV26 and TRBJ2-1, with D uncertain. The read falls 1 residue short of the CDR3 end, and the missing part is taken from the germline J gene. The V gene lost 2 bases and the J gene lost 0 bases, with 5 bases spanning the gap. This CDR3 comprises 14 residues. Germline values: CDR1 KGHPV, CDR2 FQNQEV (reference sequence).

A remark on this clone: Gene names refer to mouse genes. The CDR3 end is not reached by the read, which stops 1 residue before it; the germline J gene fills it in. The rearrangement uses TRBV12-2 and TRBJ1-4; the match to TRBD1 covers 9 bases. CDR1 is SGHLS, CDR2 HYDKME, per germline. This CDR3 has 13 residues. Unmatched junction bases numbered 4, after V lost 7 bases and J lost 5 bases. The CDR3 protein is CASSGTGNERLFF. Incomplete CDR3 DNA: TGTGCCAGTTCCGGGACAGGGAACGAAAGATTATTT. Supplemented by reference TRBV12-2 and TRBJ1-4, the full variable domain reads NSGVVQSPRYIIKGKGERSILKCIPISGHLSVAWYQQTQGQELKFFIQHYDKMERDKGNLPSRFSVQQFDDYHSEMNMSALELEDSAVYFCASSGTGNERLFFGHGTKLSVL.

About this clone itself: Germline and genes here are mouse. The CDR3 extends 1 residue past the end of the read, so its final part is completed from the germline J gene. This chain connects TRBV3 to TRBJ2-5; TRBD2 aligns across 9 bases. Germline CDR1 SNHLY, CDR2 FYNGKV (reference sequence). V lost 5 bases, J lost 6 bases, and 9 bases stayed unmatched. This CDR3 contains 15 residues. The CDR3 bases that were read are TGTGCCAGCAGCCCACTGGGGGGTAAAGGGGACACCCAGTAC. Translated: CASSPLGGKGDTQY. The CDR3 in full is CASSPLGGKGDTQYF.

This clone was picked up one time. Genes here carry mouse names. The read falls 1 residue short of the CDR3 end, and the missing part is taken from the germline J gene. The rearrangement links TRBV12-1 to TRBJ1-3, with D possibly TRBD1 on 6 matching bases. From germline, CDR1 is SGHSN and CDR2 HYEKVE. V was cut by 1 base and J by 0 bases, with 12 bases left in between. There are 16 residues in the CDR3. The CDR3 bases that were read are TGTGCCAGCTCTCTAACAGGGAGGGGTTCTGGAAATACGCTCTAT. Translation gives CASSLTGRGSGNTLY. The whole CDR3 protein reads CASSLTGRGSGNTLYF.

Only a few counts were recorded for this clone. Gene names are mouse gene names. The DNA ends 1 residue before the CDR3 does, and the rest of the CDR3 is filled in from the germline J gene. V and J are TRBV23 and TRBJ2-2; the table assigns TRBD1, which was not confirmed against the DNA. This CDR3 comprises 15 residues. Germline V CDR1 and CDR2: KGHTA, FQNQQP. The chain's CDR3 is CSSRPTGSGTGQLYF. The DNA read from the CDR3 is TGCTCCAGCAGACCGACAGGGTCCGGCACCGGGCAGCTCTAC.